Each of the 22 T cell receptor beta chains below was sequenced from the same sample in a study of cytotoxic CD8 clonotypes in ibrutinib-treated CLL. Only in-frame clones appear in the TCRdb table, and some are missing; sequencing was by immunoSEQ multiplex PCR. The sample carries 150,000 to 200,000 clones, over 55% recorded once. Specimen: PBMCs, collected after 24 months of ibrutinib treatment. The source of these receptors is a human donor with chronic lymphocytic leukemia.

A few counts support this clone. The chain links TRBV29-1 to TRBJ1-1, with 8 bases fitting TRBD1. Trimming took 8 bases from V and 0 from J; bases not matched to a gene: 5. Germline CDR1 reads SQVTM; CDR2 reads ANQGSEA. The CDR3 is made up of 13 amino acids. Here the CDR3 DNA reads TGCAGCACCGACAGGGGAATGAACACTGAAGCTTTCTTT. Protein: CSTDRGMNTEAFF. Supplemented by reference TRBV29-1 and TRBJ1-1, the full variable domain reads SAVISQKPSRDICQRGTSLTIQCQVDSQVTMMFWYRQQPGQSLTLIATANQGSEATYESGFVIDKFPISRPNLTFSTLTVSNMSPEDSSIYLCSTDRGMNTEAFFGQGTRLTVV.

The V and J genes are TRBV5-4 and TRBJ2-5, with 9 bases lining up with TRBD1. Losses at the gene ends were 4 bases for V and 1 base for J; bases not matched to a gene: 8. This CDR3 is built from 16 residues. Germline values: CDR1 SGHNT, CDR2 YYREEE (reference sequence). The CDR3: CASSLRDRAFQETQYF. The CDR3 DNA reads as TGTGCCAGCAGCCTCCGGGACAGGGCCTTCCAAGAGACCCAGTACTTC.

As regards this clone: Relative to the germline gene, one junction end is altered; a read error may explain this. The chain employs TRBV18 and TRBJ2-1, with D possibly being TRBD2 (6 bases). Germline CDR1 and CDR2: KGHSH and LQKENI. This CDR3 is 17 amino acids long. CDR3 bases: TGTGCCAGCTCGCCACGGCCTAGCGTAAGCTCCTACAATGAGCAGTTCTTC. Its protein is CASSPRPSVSSYNEQFF.

This chain links TRBV2 with TRBJ1-2; D is undetermined. The length of the CDR3 is 14 residues. Trimming cost V 3 bases and J 2 bases, with 10 bases left between them. CDR1 is SNHLY, CDR2 FYNNEI, per germline. The CDR3 region has the DNA TGTGCCAGCAGTGAGGTTGGCATCAACTATGGCTACACCTTC. Its protein product is CASSEVGINYGYTF.

The CDR3 bases are TGTGCCTGGAGTGTAAGAGCGGGAGTTGAGACCCAGTACTTC. Amino acids: CAWSVRAGVETQYF. The chain combines TRBV30 with TRBJ2-5; 8 positions agree with TRBD2. Germline V lookup: CDR1 GTSNPN, CDR2 SVGIG (reference sequence). V shed 0 bases and J 5 bases; nucleotides not matched to a gene: 5. The CDR3 covers 14 residues.

The chain is built from TRBV29-1 and TRBJ1-2; D call uncertain. Looked up from germline, CDR1 is SQVTM and CDR2 is ANQGSEA. The CDR3 sequence is 10 residues long. V lost 6 bases and J lost 6, with 8 bases in between. The CDR3 DNA sequence: TGCAGCGTGTTGGTTGATGGCTACACCTTC. Translating gives CSVLVDGYTF.

Concerning this clone: One junction end does not reproduce the germline sequence, and a read error may be involved. V and J are TRBV7-6 and TRBJ1-1; D is perhaps TRBD1 (5 bases). Germline CDR1 is SGHVS and CDR2 is FNYEAQ. The CDR3 consists of 12 residues. The CDR3, as DNA: TGTGCCAGCAGCTTAGCTGGAGGGACGCAAGTTTTT. Translating gives CASSLAGGTQVF.

The CDR3 DNA follows: TGCGCCAGCAGCTTGCAGGGCAGCTATGGCTACACCTTC. Translated: CASSLQGSYGYTF. V and J are TRBV5-1 and TRBJ1-2; the D gene is possibly TRBD1 (5 bases). CDR1 is SGHRS and CDR2 is YFSETQ in the germline V gene. The CDR3 runs 13 residues. V lost 1 base to trimming and J lost 4 bases, with 8 bases between them.

This chain connects TRBV7-2 to TRBJ1-1; tentatively, D is TRBD1 (6 bases). Trimming removed 2 bases at V and 4 bases at J, with 20 bases between. The CDR3 is 17 residues long. The V gene's germline CDR1 is SGHTA and CDR2 FQGNSA. CDR3 region: CASSLPKGHGFGTEAFF. CDR3 in DNA: TGTGCCAGCAGCTTACCCAAGGGACATGGATTTGGCACTGAAGCTTTCTTT.

There are a few counts of this clone. This chain uses TRBV30 with TRBJ2-2, with TRBD1 identical over 7 bases. CDR3 length: 14 amino acids. From germline, CDR1 is GTSNPN and CDR2 SVGIG (reference sequence). V lost 2 bases, J lost 6 bases, and 6 bases stayed unmatched. The CDR3 region has the DNA TGTGCCTGGAGTTACAACAGGGGTTCCGGGGAGCTGTTTTTT. Its translation: CAWSYNRGSGELFF.

The chain is built from TRBV10-3 and TRBJ1-1; possibly TRBD1 for D (5 bases). V was clipped by 7 bases and J by 1 base, with 13 bases between them. The germline V gene has CDR1 ENHRY and CDR2 SYGVKD. The CDR3 sequence is 14 residues long. The CDR3 protein is CAIKSPGRNTEAFF. For the CDR3, the DNA is TGTGCCATCAAATCTCCAGGGCGGAACACTGAAGCTTTCTTT.

This clone was detected a few times. The rearrangement joins TRBV6-4 to TRBJ1-2; 7 bases align to TRBD1. With V trimmed by 6 bases and J by 3 bases, 4 bases remained unmatched. CDR1 MRHNA and CDR2 SNTAGT come from the germline V gene. This CDR3 is built from 13 residues. The DNA for the CDR3 is TGTGCCAGCAGCCTAGGGACAGACTATGGCTACACCTTC. Protein: CASSLGTDYGYTF.

This chain joins TRBV15 and TRBJ1-5; no clear D gene. The V end was cut by 4 bases, the J end by 1 base, with 8 bases between. The CDR3 is made up of 14 amino acids. Germline CDR1 reads LNHNV; CDR2 reads YYDKDF (reference sequence). The CDR3 loop reads CATSNSWSNQPQHF. CDR3 bases: TGTGCCACCAGCAACTCGTGGAGCAATCAGCCCCAGCATTTT. The full variable domain, completed using reference TRBV15 and TRBJ1-5, is DAMVIQNPRYQVTQFGKPVTLSCSQTLNHNVMYWYQQKSSQAPKLLFHYYDKDFNNEADTPDNFQSRRPNTSFCFLDIRSPGLGDTAMYLCATSNSWSNQPQHFGDGTRLSIL.

V and J are TRBV7-6 and TRBJ1-1; D ambiguous. The germline gives CDR1 SGHVS, CDR2 FNYEAQ. The V end was cut by 4 bases, the J end by 10 bases, with 13 bases between. CDR3 length: 12 amino acids. CDR3 DNA sequence: TGTGCCAGCAGCTCGAACAACCGTGGAGCTTTCTTT. Its translation: CASSSNNRGAFF.

The rearrangement links TRBV19 to TRBJ1-2, with 8 bases lining up with TRBD1. Germline V gene sequence: CDR1 LNHDA, CDR2 SQIVND (reference sequence). The length of the CDR3 is 14 residues. The junction had 7 bases not matched to a gene; V was cut back by 7 bases and J by 3 bases. This chain's CDR3 is CASIRTGSDYGYTF. CDR3 in DNA: TGTGCCAGTATACGGACAGGGTCCGACTATGGCTACACCTTC.

V is TRBV25-1 and J is TRBJ2-5; D not certain. The CDR3 consists of 15 residues. Germline V gene lookup returns CDR1 MGHDK and CDR2 SYGVNS. The V gene lost 4 bases and the J gene lost 2 bases, with 14 bases spanning the gap. DNA for the CDR3: TGTGCCAGCAGTGCGACGGCGATGGCGCAAGAGACCCAGTACTTC. The encoded protein is CASSATAMAQETQYF.

This chain's CDR3 is CASSPSQGGNTGELFF. DNA of the CDR3: TGTGCCAGCAGTCCTAGTCAGGGTGGGAACACCGGGGAGCTGTTTTTT. This chain connects TRBV28 to TRBJ2-2; weak D call: TRBD1 (5 bases). The ends were cut back, 5 bases at V and 1 base at J, with 14 bases in the middle. CDR3 size: 16 residues. CDR1 and CDR2 (germline): MDHEN, SYDVKM.

The CDR3, as DNA: TGCAGCGCCGACACACCGGGAGCTTTCTTT. Translation: CSADTPGAFF. The V and J genes are TRBV29-1 and TRBJ1-1; no reliable D call. The germline V and J ends were trimmed by 7 bases and 10 bases, with 13 bases remaining between them. The germline gives CDR1 SQVTM, CDR2 ANQGSEA. The CDR3 sequence is 10 residues long.

This rearrangement joins TRBV4-1 to TRBJ2-1; TRBD2 might be the D (6 bases). There are 14 residues in the CDR3. V shed 2 bases and J shed 5 bases, with 10 bases lying between them. Germline loops: CDR1 MGHRA, CDR2 YSYEKL. The CDR3 spells CASSQRAGNNEQFF. For the CDR3, the DNA is TGCGCCAGCAGCCAACGAGCGGGCAACAATGAGCAGTTCTTC.

This chain joins TRBV7-9 and TRBJ2-3; possibly TRBD1 or TRBD2 for D (5 bases each). V was trimmed by 6 bases and J by 5 bases, leaving 24 bases between them. CDR3 length: 17 amino acids. Germline CDR1 reads SEHNR; CDR2 reads FQNEAQ (reference sequence). The CDR3 DNA reads TGTGCCAGCAGGCGCGGTATCGGCCTTAAGGGGAGAGATACGCAGTATTTT. This gives the protein CASRRGIGLKGRDTQYF.

V is TRBV19 and J is TRBJ2-5; D remains unclear. The CDR3 runs 14 residues. The V end lost 1 base, the J end lost 2 bases, and 8 bases lay between the germline ends. Germline CDR1 and CDR2: LNHDA and SQIVND (reference sequence). Here the CDR3 reads CASSIVASQETQYF. Here the CDR3 DNA reads TGTGCCAGTAGTATAGTTGCCAGTCAAGAGACCCAGTACTTC.

The chain links TRBV2 to TRBJ2-7, with 9 bases identical to TRBD1. The CDR3 is 16 residues long. The germline V gene has CDR1 SNHLY and CDR2 FYNNEI. V gave up 7 bases and J gave up 0 bases; unmatched junction bases: 10. The CDR3 DNA is TGTGCCAGCACCCTCTCGACAGGGGGTATCTCCTACGAGCAGTACTTC. It yields the protein CASTLSTGGISYEQYF.